This entry lists 20 T cell receptor beta chains sequenced from one sample in a study of blood T cell repertoires in COVID-19. Generated by immunoSEQ multiplex PCR, the TCRdb table keeps only in-frame clones and is missing some. The sample gives about 280,000 clones, around 92% of which show up once; over 8.5% is in the top ten. The sample consisted of peripheral blood. Receptor source: a woman aged 30 to 39 with COVID-19, enrolled during active disease.

This clone was detected a few times. V is TRBV19 and J is TRBJ1-1; the match to TRBD1 covers 9 bases. This CDR3 comprises 18 residues. V lost 4 bases and J lost 2; bases outside the gene matches: 14. Per the germline V gene, CDR1 is LNHDA and CDR2 is SQIVND (reference sequence). The CDR3 DNA sequence: TGTGCCAGTAGTACCCGGGACAGGGTTTTCATCAGAAACACTGAAGCTTTCTTT. Translation: CASSTRDRVFIRNTEAFF.

The chain is built from TRBV7-9 and TRBJ1-2; D is undetermined. Between the trimmed V and J ends, which lost 7 bases and 8 bases, there was a span of 14 bases. Germline-derived CDR1 and CDR2 are SEHNR and FQNEAQ (reference sequence). CDR3 length: 12 amino acids. CDR3 residues: CASTSAGGGYTF. CDR3 nucleotide sequence: TGTGCCAGCACCTCAGCGGGCGGAGGCTACACCTTC.

This sequence joins TRBV14 and TRBJ1-2, with a tentative D call TRBD1 (6 bases). The CDR3 length is 19 residues. Germline V gene data show CDR1 as SGHDN and CDR2 as FVKESK. Trimming took 4 bases from V and 8 from J, leaving 32 bases between them. The CDR3 reads CASSRGQRGQLMGSSGYTF. CDR3 bases: TGTGCCAGCAGCCGCGGGCAACGAGGACAGTTGATGGGGTCATCAGGCTACACCTTC.

The chain links TRBV5-1 to TRBJ2-7, with 7 bases identical to TRBD1. V shed 0 bases and J 4 bases; nucleotides not matched to a gene: 4. The germline gives CDR1 SGHRS, CDR2 YFSETQ. The CDR3 loop spans 14 amino acids. CDR3 sequence (DNA): TGCGCCAGCAGCTTGGACAGGGGCGCGTACGAGCAGTACTTC. Translation: CASSLDRGAYEQYF.

V and J are TRBV19 and TRBJ1-3; 8 nucleotides align to TRBD1. The V gene's germline CDR1 is LNHDA and CDR2 SQIVND (reference sequence). The junction had 2 bases not matched to a gene; V was cut back by 3 bases and J by 4 bases. CDR3 length: 14 residues. CDR3 sequence (DNA): TGTGCCAGTAGTATCGCAGGGGGCGGAAACACCATATATTTT. Its protein is CASSIAGGGNTIYF. The full variable domain, completed using reference TRBV19 and TRBJ1-3, is DGGITQSPKYLFRKEGQNVTLSCEQNLNHDAMYWYRQDPGQGLRLIYYSQIVNDFQKGDIAEGYSVSREKKESFPLTVTSAQKNPTAFYLCASSIAGGGNTIYFGEGSWLTVV.

The V gene is TRBV29-1, the J gene TRBJ1-2, with 7 bases fitting TRBD1. The V segment lost 6 bases and the J segment 0 bases; nucleotides outside the gene matches: 7. CDR3 length: 14 amino acids. The V gene's germline CDR1 is SQVTM and CDR2 ANQGSEA. The CDR3 region is CSVDREGANYGYTF. CDR3 nucleotide sequence: TGCAGCGTCGACAGGGAAGGGGCTAACTATGGCTACACCTTC. The complete variable domain, with remaining parts taken from reference TRBV29-1 and TRBJ1-2, reads SAVISQKPSRDICQRGTSLTIQCQVDSQVTMMFWYRQQPGQSLTLIATANQGSEATYESGFVIDKFPISRPNLTFSTLTVSNMSPEDSSIYLCSVDREGANYGYTFGSGTRLTVV.

This clone was seen a handful of times. V is TRBV19 and J is TRBJ1-5; 9 positions match TRBD1. The length of the CDR3 is 15 residues. The junction had 9 bases not matched to a gene; V was cut back by 6 bases and J by 6 bases. Germline V gives CDR1 LNHDA, CDR2 SQIVND (reference sequence). CDR3 loop: CASSPGQGIRQPQHF. For the CDR3, the DNA is TGTGCCAGTAGCCCTGGACAGGGGATCCGTCAGCCCCAGCATTTT.

CDR3 sequence reads: CASRGAGGNYNEQFF. The CDR3 DNA follows: TGTGCCAGCAGGGGAGCGGGGGGCAACTACAATGAGCAGTTCTTC. The V call is TRBV5-5, the J call TRBJ2-1, with TRBD2 identical over 9 bases. V lost 5 bases to trimming and J lost 3 bases; unmatched junction nucleotides: 6. The CDR3 has 15 residues. The germline V gene encodes CDR1 SGHKS and CDR2 YYEKEE (reference sequence). The variable domain in full, with the rest retrieved from reference TRBV5-5 and TRBJ2-1, is DAGVTQSPTHLIKTRGQQVTLRCSPISGHKSVSWYQQVLGQGPQFIFQYYEKEERGRGNFPDRFSARQFPNYSSELNVNALLLGDSALYLCASRGAGGNYNEQFFGPGTRLTVL.

The CDR3 nucleotides read TGTGCCAGCAGCCATCCCTTTGGGAAGCGGGGGTCCTACAATGAGCAGTTCTTC. It encodes CASSHPFGKRGSYNEQFF. The J gene is TRBJ2-1, the V gene TRBV3-1 (or the pseudogene TRBV3-2); 8 nucleotides match TRBD2. Germline values: CDR1 LGHDT, CDR2 YNNKEL (reference sequence). V lost 3 bases and J lost 1; bases outside the gene matches: 11. CDR3 length: 18 amino acids.

This clone was seen more than once but under ten times. The chain carries TRBV27 and TRBJ1-4; a possible D gene is TRBD1 (6 bases). Between the trimmed V and J ends, which lost 6 bases and 8 bases, there was a span of 25 bases. CDR1 is MNHEY, CDR2 SMNVEV, per germline (reference sequence). The CDR3 spans 17 residues. This chain's CDR3 is CASRLQIAGASGEKLFF. The CDR3 DNA follows: TGTGCCAGCAGACTCCAAATCGCAGGGGCAAGCGGAGAAAAACTGTTTTTT.

This clone was seen ten or more times. The V gene is TRBV7-9, the J gene TRBJ1-3; D uncertain. The CDR3 spans 17 residues. V gave up 3 bases and J gave up 5 bases, with 20 bases separating them. The V gene's germline CDR1 is SEHNR and CDR2 FQNEAQ (reference sequence). The CDR3 protein is CASSFSGLGGKRNTIYF. The DNA of the CDR3 is TGTGCCAGCAGCTTTTCGGGTCTTGGAGGGAAGAGAAACACCATATATTTT. Full variable domain (missing parts from reference TRBV7-9 and TRBJ1-3): DTGVSQNPRHKITKRGQNVTFRCDPISEHNRLYWYRQTLGQGPEFLTYFQNEAQLEKSRLLSDRFSAERPKGSFSTLEIQRTEQGDSAMYLCASSFSGLGGKRNTIYFGEGSWLTVV.

The chain couples TRBV7-9 to TRBJ1-5; D uncertain. Trimming removed 2 bases from V and 6 bases from J, with 11 bases in between. The V gene's germline CDR1 is SEHNR and CDR2 FQNEAQ (reference sequence). The CDR3 covers 14 residues. CDR3 nucleotides: TGTGCCAGCAGCTTAAGCGTTAACGGTCAGCCCCAGCATTTT. It is translated as CASSLSVNGQPQHF.

The chain links TRBV18 to TRBJ2-3; 10 positions agree with TRBD2. V dropped 6 bases and J dropped 1; count of bases not matched to a gene: 13. CDR1 KGHSH and CDR2 LQKENI come from the germline V gene. This CDR3 comprises 18 residues. DNA for the CDR3: TGTGCCAGCTCGACGCAGGCTAGCGGGGGCGGCGGCACAGATACGCAGTATTTT. Translated: CASSTQASGGGGTDTQYF.

The gene calls are TRBV2 and TRBJ1-6, with 8 nucleotides matching TRBD1. CDR1 is SNHLY and CDR2 is FYNNEI in the germline V gene. The length of the CDR3 is 14 residues. V was pared by 5 bases and J by 6 bases, with 3 bases of the junction left unmatched. CDR3 DNA: TGTGCCAGCAGTCAGACAGGGGTTAATTCACCCCTCCACTTT. This gives the protein CASSQTGVNSPLHF.

V and J are TRBV5-6 and TRBJ2-2; no clear D gene. The CDR3 length is 16 residues. V lost 0 bases and J 4 bases, leaving 13 bases between the germline ends. CDR1 and CDR2 (germline): SGHDT, YYEEEE. In DNA form, the CDR3 reads TGTGCCAGCAGCTTGGTCGACGGGTCGCGCACCGGGGAGCTGTTTTTT. This encodes CASSLVDGSRTGELFF.

The J gene is TRBJ2-3, the V gene TRBV4-1; TRBD2 matches at 8 bases. The J segment lost 2 bases and the V segment lost 2 bases, leaving 6 bases of the junction unmatched. Germline loops: CDR1 MGHRA, CDR2 YSYEKL. There are 16 residues in the CDR3. For the CDR3, the DNA is TGCGCCAGCAGCCAAACTAGCGGAGCCCCCACAGATACGCAGTATTTT. Translation gives CASSQTSGAPTDTQYF.

The chain is built from TRBV5-6 and TRBJ2-2; no clear D. The V and J ends lost 1 base and 0 bases respectively, with 10 bases between them. CDR1 SGHDT and CDR2 YYEEEE come from the germline V gene. There are 16 residues in the CDR3. The CDR3 sequence is CASSLFEKSNTGELFF. The CDR3 DNA reads as TGTGCCAGCAGCTTGTTCGAGAAGTCGAACACCGGGGAGCTGTTTTTT. Using reference TRBV5-6 and TRBJ2-2 for the parts outside the CDR3, the full variable domain is DAGVTQSPTHLIKTRGQQVTLRCSPKSGHDTVSWYQQALGQGPQFIFQYYEEEERQRGNFPDRFSGHQFPNYSSELNVNALLLGDSALYLCASSLFEKSNTGELFFGEGSRLTVL.

The V gene is TRBV7-9, the J gene TRBJ1-2; 8 bases match TRBD1. The CDR3 is made up of 14 amino acids. After removal of 5 bases from V and 6 bases from J, the junction contained 8 bases not matched to a gene. CDR1 and CDR2 from the germline V gene are SEHNR and FQNEAQ (reference sequence). The CDR3 spells CASSRQGQMHGYTF. The CDR3, as DNA: TGTGCCAGCAGCCGACAGGGGCAGATGCATGGCTACACCTTC.

The gene calls are TRBV19 and TRBJ2-7; D is possibly TRBD1 or TRBD2 (6 bases each). The germline V gene has CDR1 LNHDA and CDR2 SQIVND (reference sequence). The CDR3 is 15 amino acids. The V end was cut by 5 bases, the J end by 2 bases, with 16 bases between. The CDR3 sequence is CASSLGGTFPYEQYF. The CDR3 DNA reads TGTGCCAGTAGTTTAGGGGGGACATTTCCCTACGAGCAGTACTTC.

The V call is TRBV15, the J call TRBJ1-5; TRBD1 aligns across 11 bases. CDR1 is LNHNV and CDR2 is YYDKDF in the germline V gene (reference sequence). This CDR3 spans 19 amino acids. J was trimmed by 3 bases and V by 0 bases; bases with no gene match: 10. The DNA of the CDR3 is TGTGCCACCAGCAGAGATCGAAGGACAGGGGGCGCCGACAATCAGCCCCAGCATTTT. Translation gives CATSRDRRTGGADNQPQHF.